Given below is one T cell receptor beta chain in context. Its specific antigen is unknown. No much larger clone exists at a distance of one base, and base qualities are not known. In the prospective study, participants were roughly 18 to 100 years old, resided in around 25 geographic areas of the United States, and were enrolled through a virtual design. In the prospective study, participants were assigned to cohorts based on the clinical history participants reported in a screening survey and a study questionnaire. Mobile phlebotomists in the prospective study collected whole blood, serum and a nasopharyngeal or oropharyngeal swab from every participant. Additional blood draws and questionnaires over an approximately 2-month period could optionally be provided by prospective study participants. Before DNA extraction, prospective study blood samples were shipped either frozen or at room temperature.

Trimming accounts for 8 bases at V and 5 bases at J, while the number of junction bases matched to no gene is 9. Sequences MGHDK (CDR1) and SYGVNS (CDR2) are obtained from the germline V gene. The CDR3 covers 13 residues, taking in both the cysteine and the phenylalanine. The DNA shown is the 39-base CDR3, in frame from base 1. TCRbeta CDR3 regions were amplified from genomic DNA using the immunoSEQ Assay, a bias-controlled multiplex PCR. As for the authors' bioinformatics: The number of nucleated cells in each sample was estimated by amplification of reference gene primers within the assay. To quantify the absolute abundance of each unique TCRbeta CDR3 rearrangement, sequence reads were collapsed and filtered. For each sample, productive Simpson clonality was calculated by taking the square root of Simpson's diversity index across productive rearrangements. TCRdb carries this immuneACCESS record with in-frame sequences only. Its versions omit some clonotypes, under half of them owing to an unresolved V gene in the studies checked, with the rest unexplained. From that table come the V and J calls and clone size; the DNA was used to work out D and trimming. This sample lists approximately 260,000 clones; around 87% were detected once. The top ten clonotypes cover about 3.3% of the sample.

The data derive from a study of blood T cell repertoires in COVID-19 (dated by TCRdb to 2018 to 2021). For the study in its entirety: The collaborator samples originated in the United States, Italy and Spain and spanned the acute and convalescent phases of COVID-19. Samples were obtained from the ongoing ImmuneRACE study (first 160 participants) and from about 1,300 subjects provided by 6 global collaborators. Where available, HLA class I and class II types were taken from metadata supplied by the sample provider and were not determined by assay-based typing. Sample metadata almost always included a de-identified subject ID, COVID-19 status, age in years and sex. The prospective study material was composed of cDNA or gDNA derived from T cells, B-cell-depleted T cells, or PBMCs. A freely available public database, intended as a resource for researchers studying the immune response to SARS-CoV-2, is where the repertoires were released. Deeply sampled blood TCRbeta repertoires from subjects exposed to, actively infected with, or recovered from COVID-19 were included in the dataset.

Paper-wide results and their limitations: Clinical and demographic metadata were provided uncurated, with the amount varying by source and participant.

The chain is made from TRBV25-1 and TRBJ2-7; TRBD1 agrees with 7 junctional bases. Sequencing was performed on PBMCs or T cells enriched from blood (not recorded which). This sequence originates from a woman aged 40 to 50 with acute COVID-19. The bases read TGTGCCAGCGGCACAGGGGTCCGGGACGAGCAGTACTTC. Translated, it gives CASGTGVRDEQYF.